This is a list of T cell receptor beta chains from one sample in a study of tumor-infiltrating lymphocytes in primary liver carcinoma. TCRdb itself ran the multiplex PCR reads through MiXCR, one entry per CDR3 protein. Here the sample spans over 35,000 distinct CDR3 sequences, roughly four fifths being singletons. The sample was liver tumor tissue from sampling region 4. These receptors originate from a man aged 40-49 years with primary liver carcinoma and hepatitis B virus infection. Each CDR3 is given with its conserved first and last residue. A D gene is named only where the DNA matches it firmly. Expanded clones are given a class, and other clones once, few, many or no size at all.

V	D	J	size	CDR3	DNA
TRBV5-1	TRBD1	TRBJ1-2	many	CASSPDRGSYGYTF	TGCGCCAGCAGCCCGGACAGGGGGTCCTATGGCTACACCTTC
TRBV6-6	NA	TRBJ1-5	NA	CASSYMAGNQPQHF	TGTGCCAGCAGTTACATGGCAGGGAATCAGCCCCAGCATTTT
TRBV5-6	TRBD2	TRBJ2-3	NA	CTSSDSGRTDMQYF	TGTACCAGCAGCGATAGCGGGAGAACAGATATGCAGTATTTT
TRBV12-3/TRBV12-4	NA	TRBJ2-2	medium-sized	CASSLFESPNTGELFF	TGTGCCAGCAGTTTATTTGAGAGTCCGAACACCGGGGAGCTGTTTTTT
TRBV30	NA	TRBJ1-2	many	CAWKRFLYGYTF	TGTGCCTGGAAACGATTTCTCTATGGCTACACCTTC
TRBV5-1	TRBD1	TRBJ1-2	NA	CASSPDRVSYGYTF	TGCGCCAGTAGCCCGGACAGGGTGTCCTATGGCTACACCTTC
TRBV29-1	NA	TRBJ1-2	few	CSDDSGYGYIF	TGCAGTGACGACAGCGGCTATGGCTACATCTTC
TRBV6-6	NA	TRBJ2-2	once	CVSTTGGANTGELFF	TGTGTCAGCACTACAGGAGGGGCGAACACCGGGGAGCTGTTTTTC
TRBV12-3/TRBV12-4	NA	TRBJ2-3	NA	CASSPPLGLPISDTQYF	TGTGCCAGCAGTCCCCCTCTAGGGCTTCCAATCTCAGATACTCAGTATTTT
TRBV11-1	TRBD2	TRBJ2-4	few	CASSFPVTSGTRDIQYF	TGTGCCAGCAGCTTTCCCGTGACTAGCGGGACCAGAGACATTCAGTACTTC
TRBV12-3/TRBV12-4	NA	TRBJ2-5	NA	CASAQRWSQETQYF	TGTGCCAGCGCTCAGCGATGGTCCCAAGAGACCCAGTACTTC
TRBV6-1	NA	TRBJ1-6	NA	CASSLGVNSPLHF	TGTGCCAGCAGCTTAGGGGTGAATTCACCCCTCCACTTT
TRBV6-5	TRBD1	TRBJ2-2	NA	CASSFLQQGPEGLFF	TGTGCCAGCAGTTTCCTACAACAGGGGCCCGAGGGGCTGTTTTTT